The rows below give T cell receptor beta chains drawn from one sample of a study of T cell responses to AZD1222 COVID-19 vaccine. Repertoires were generated with immunoSEQ multiplex PCR, while TCRdb's copy carries only in-frame clones and drops some. The sample yields approximately 70,000 clones, about 83% seen once. The input for sequencing was peripheral blood, taken on day 0 of AZD1222 vaccination. These receptors all stem from an adult in good health. The CDR3 runs from the conserved cysteine through the conserved F or W. The D gene is left open where the match is weak. Clone size is not always given. Where it is, it says once, few, many or a class for expanded clones.

TRBJ2-5 | - | TRBV7-2 | - | CASSLILMSLEIQYF | TGTGCCAGCAGCTTAATCCTGATGTCTTTAGAGATCCAGTACTTC
TRBJ1-1 | - | TRBV6-5 | once | CASNFGRGFNTEAFF | TGTGCCAGCAACTTTGGGCGGGGATTCAACACTGAAGCTTTCTTT
TRBJ1-6 | TRBD1 | TRBV6-1 | few | CASSEFFVWTGAFPPLHF | TGTGCCAGCAGTGAATTTTTTGTGTGGACAGGGGCCTTTCCACCCCTCCACTTT
TRBJ1-1 | - | TRBV6-2/TRBV6-3 | once | CASSYAENTEAFF | TGTGCCAGCAGTTACGCGGAGAACACTGAAGCTTTCTTT
TRBJ1-1 | - | TRBV7-3 | once | CASRLQRYTEAFF | TGTGCCAGCAGATTGCAGAGATACACTGAAGCTTTCTTT
TRBJ2-7 | - | TRBV4-2 | once | CASSPPGVGEQYF | TGTGCCAGCAGCCCCCCCGGGGTGGGCGAGCAGTACTTC
TRBJ2-1 | TRBD2 | TRBV24-1 | - | CATSGSSGGLGDEQFF | TGTGCCACCAGTGGATCTAGCGGGGGCCTAGGGGATGAGCAGTTCTTC
TRBJ2-1 | - | TRBV2 | - | CAKTRDFSYNEQFF | TGTGCCAAAACAAGGGACTTTTCCTACAATGAGCAGTTCTTC
TRBJ1-1 | TRBD1 | TRBV27 | - | CASSWDRGLSTEAFF | TGTGCCAGCAGTTGGGACAGGGGACTATCCACTGAAGCTTTCTTT
TRBJ2-7 | - | TRBV6-5 | - | CASLGVDEQYF | TGTGCCAGTTTAGGGGTGGACGAGCAGTACTTC
TRBJ1-3 | - | TRBV5-1 | once | CASSLVPASGNTIYF | TGCGCCAGCAGCTTGGTTCCGGCCTCTGGAAACACCATATATTTT
TRBJ2-7 | - | TRBV9 | - | CASSPNVWGGENEQYF | TGTGCCAGCAGCCCCAATGTATGGGGGGGCGAAAACGAGCAGTACTTC
TRBJ1-2 | - | TRBV4-1 | - | CASSQVGGFYGYTF | TGCGCCAGCAGCCAAGTGGGCGGTTTTTATGGCTACACCTTC
TRBJ2-5 | - | TRBV30 | - | CAWSGLAMGETQYF | TGTGCCTGGTCAGGATTAGCGATGGGGGAGACCCAGTACTTC
TRBJ1-1 | - | TRBV18 | - | CASSPRTDEAFF | TGTGCCAGCTCACCCAGGACAGATGAAGCTTTCTTT
TRBJ1-1 | TRBD1 | TRBV6-5 | once | CASSPGTGGEGEAFF | TGTGCCAGCAGCCCCGGGACAGGGGGCGAGGGTGAAGCTTTCTTT